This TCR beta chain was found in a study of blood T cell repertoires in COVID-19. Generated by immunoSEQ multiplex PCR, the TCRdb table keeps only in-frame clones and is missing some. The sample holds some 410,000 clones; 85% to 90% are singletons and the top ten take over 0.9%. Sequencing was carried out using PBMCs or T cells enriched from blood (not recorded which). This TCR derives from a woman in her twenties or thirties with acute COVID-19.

The DNA for the CDR3 is TGTGCCAGCAGTGAAATAGCGAGGAACACCGGGGAGCTGTTTTTT. It is translated as CASSEIARNTGELFF. J is TRBJ2-2 and V is TRBV6-1, with D possibly TRBD2 on 5 matching bases. The CDR3 extends over 15 amino acids. Germline-derived CDR1 and CDR2 are MNHNS and SASEGT. The ends were cut back, 2 bases at V and 1 base at J, with 8 bases in the middle.